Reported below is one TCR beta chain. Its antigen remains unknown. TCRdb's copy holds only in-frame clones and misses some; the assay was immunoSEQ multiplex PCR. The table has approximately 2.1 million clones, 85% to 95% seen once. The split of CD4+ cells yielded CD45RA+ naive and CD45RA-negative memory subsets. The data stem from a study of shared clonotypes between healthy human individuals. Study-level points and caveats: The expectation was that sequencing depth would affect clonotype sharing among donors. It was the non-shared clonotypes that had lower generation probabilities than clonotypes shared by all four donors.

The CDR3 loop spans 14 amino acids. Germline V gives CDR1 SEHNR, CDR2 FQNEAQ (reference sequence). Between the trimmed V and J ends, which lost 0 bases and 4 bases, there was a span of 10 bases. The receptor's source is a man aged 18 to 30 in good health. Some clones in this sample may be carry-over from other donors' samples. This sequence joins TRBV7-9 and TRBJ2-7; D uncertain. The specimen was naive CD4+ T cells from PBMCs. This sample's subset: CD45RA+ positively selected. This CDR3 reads CASSLALGGYEQYF. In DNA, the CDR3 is TGTGCCAGCAGCTTAGCGCTGGGTGGATACGAGCAGTACTTC. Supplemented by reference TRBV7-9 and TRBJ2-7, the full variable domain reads DTGVSQNPRHKITKRGQNVTFRCDPISEHNRLYWYRQTLGQGPEFLTYFQNEAQLEKSRLLSDRFSAERPKGSFSTLEIQRTEQGDSAMYLCASSLALGGYEQYFGPGTRLTVT.